This TCR beta chain was profiled in a study of shared clonotypes between healthy human individuals. Whole-study results and caveats: The generation probabilities recorded for non-shared clonotypes fell below those of clonotypes shared by all four donors. Generally, estimated richness proved larger in naive subsets than it did in memory subsets. Sampling covered nothing but blood. Tissue TCR repertoires likely differ from those found in blood.

Measured with immunoSEQ multiplex PCR; TCRdb has only the in-frame clones, and not every one. The sample has about 2 million clones, approximately 95% seen once; the top ten hold 1% to 1.5%. Comment on this clone: Its antigen is unidentified.

This CDR3 comprises 16 residues. Selected positively for CCR7 and CD45RO-negative, naive CD8 cells excluded terminally differentiated effector memory CD45RA+ cells. Donors included only healthy HIV-negative adults lacking recent acute infections or vaccinations. Sequencing used naive CD8+ T cells sorted from blood. The chain has TRBV12-1 and TRBJ2-2. TRBV12-1 constitutes a pseudogene. The sequence came from a man between 18 and 35 years old in good health. CDR3 bases: TGTGCCAGCAGCTATGATGACGGCGATTTCACCGGGGAGCTGTTTTTT. As protein: CASSYDDGDFTGELFF.